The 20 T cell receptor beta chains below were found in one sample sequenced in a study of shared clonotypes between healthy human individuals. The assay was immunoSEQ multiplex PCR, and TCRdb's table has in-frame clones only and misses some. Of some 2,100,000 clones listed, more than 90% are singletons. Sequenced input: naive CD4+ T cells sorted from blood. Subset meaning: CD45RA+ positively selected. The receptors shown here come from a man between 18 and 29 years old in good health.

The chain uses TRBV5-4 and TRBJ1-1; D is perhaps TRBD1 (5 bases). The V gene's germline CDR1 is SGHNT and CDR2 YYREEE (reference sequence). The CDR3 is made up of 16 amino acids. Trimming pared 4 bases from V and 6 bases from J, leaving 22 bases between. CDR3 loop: CASSPGRGLWGAEAFF. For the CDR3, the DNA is TGTGCCAGCAGCCCTGGGCGAGGCTTGTGGGGGGCTGAAGCTTTCTTT.

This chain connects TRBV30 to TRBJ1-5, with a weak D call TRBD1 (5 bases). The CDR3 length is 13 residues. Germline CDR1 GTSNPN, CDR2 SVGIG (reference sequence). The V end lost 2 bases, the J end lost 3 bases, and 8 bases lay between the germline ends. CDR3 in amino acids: CAWSQGYNQPQHF. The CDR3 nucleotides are TGTGCCTGGAGTCAGGGATACAATCAGCCCCAGCATTTT.

The CDR3 is CASSYSKGIEQYF. The CDR3 nucleotides read TGTGCCAGCAGTTACTCGAAGGGGATCGAGCAGTACTTC. The chain recombines TRBV6-5 with TRBJ2-7, with D perhaps TRBD1 (5 bases). V dropped 0 bases and J dropped 6 bases, with 9 bases sitting between them. This CDR3 contains 13 residues. Germline CDR1 and CDR2: MNHEY and SVGAGI.

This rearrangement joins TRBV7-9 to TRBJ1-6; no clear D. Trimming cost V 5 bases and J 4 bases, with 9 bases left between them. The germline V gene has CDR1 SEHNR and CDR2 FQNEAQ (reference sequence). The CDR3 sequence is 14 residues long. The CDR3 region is CASSAGSYNSPLHF. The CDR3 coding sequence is TGTGCCAGCAGCGCGGGAAGTTATAATTCACCCCTCCACTTT.

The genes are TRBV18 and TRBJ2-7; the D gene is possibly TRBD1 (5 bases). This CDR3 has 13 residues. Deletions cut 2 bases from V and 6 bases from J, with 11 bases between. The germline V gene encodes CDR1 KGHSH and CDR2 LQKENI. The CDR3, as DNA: TGTGCCAGCTCACCAGATAAGGGGCGCGAGCAGTACTTC. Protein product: CASSPDKGREQYF.

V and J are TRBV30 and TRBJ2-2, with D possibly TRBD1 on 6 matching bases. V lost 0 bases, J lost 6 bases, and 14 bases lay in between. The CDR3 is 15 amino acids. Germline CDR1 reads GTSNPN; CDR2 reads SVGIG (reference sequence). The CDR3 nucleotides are TGTGCCTGGAGTGTACTAGGGGGATTGGCCGGGGAGCTGTTTTTT. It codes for CAWSVLGGLAGELFF. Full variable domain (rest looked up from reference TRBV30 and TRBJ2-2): SQTIHQWPATLVQPVGSPLSLECTVEGTSNPNLYWYRQAAGRGLQLLFYSVGIGQISSEVPQNLSASRPQDRQFILSSKKLLLSDSGFYLCAWSVLGGLAGELFFGEGSRLTVL.

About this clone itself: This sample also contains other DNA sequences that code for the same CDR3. The CDR3 region has the DNA TGTGCCAGCAGTGAAGCAGGGACCGGGGAGCTGTTTTTT. As protein: CASSEAGTGELFF. The gene calls are TRBV2 and TRBJ2-2; D uncertain. This CDR3 spans 13 amino acids. CDR1 is SNHLY, CDR2 FYNNEI, per germline. V lost 0 bases and J lost 5, with 4 bases in between. Based on the CDR3 plus reference TRBV2 and TRBJ2-2, the full variable domain is EPEVTQTPSHQVTQMGQEVILRCVPISNHLYFYWYRQILGQKVEFLVSFYNNEISEKSEIFDDQFSVERPDGSNFTLKIRSTKLEDSAMYFCASSEAGTGELFFGEGSRLTVL.

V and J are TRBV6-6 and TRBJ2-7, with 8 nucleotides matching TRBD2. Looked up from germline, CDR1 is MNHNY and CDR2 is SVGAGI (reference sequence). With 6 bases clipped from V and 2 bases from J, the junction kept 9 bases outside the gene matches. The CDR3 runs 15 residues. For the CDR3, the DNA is TGTGCCAGCAGAAACGGAGCGGGAGCGGCCTACGAGCAGTACTTC. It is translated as CASRNGAGAAYEQYF.

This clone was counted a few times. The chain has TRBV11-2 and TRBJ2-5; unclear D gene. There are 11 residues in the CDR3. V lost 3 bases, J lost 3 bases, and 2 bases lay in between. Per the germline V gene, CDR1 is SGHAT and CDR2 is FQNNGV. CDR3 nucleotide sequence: TGTGCCAGCAGCTTTAAAGAGACCCAGTACTTC. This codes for CASSFKETQYF.

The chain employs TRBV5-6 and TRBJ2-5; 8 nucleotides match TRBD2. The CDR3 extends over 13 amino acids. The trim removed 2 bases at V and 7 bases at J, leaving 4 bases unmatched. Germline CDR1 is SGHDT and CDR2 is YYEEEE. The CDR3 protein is CASSFSGAGTQYF. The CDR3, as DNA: TGTGCCAGCAGCTTTAGCGGGGCGGGGACCCAGTACTTC.

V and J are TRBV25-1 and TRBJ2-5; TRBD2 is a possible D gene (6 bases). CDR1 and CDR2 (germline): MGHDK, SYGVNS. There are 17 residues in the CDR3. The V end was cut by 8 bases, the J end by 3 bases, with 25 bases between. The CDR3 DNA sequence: TGTGCCAGCTCTCAAGCGGGTATACCTGGGGAAAAAGAGACCCAGTACTTC. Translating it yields CASSQAGIPGEKETQYF.

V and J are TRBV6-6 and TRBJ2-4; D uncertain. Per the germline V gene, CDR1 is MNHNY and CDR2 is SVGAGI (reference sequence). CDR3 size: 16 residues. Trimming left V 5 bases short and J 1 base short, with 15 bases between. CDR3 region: CASSQSGTRAKNIQYF. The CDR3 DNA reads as TGTGCCAGCAGTCAATCCGGTACCAGGGCCAAAAACATTCAGTACTTC.

CDR3 protein: CASSPDRFTEAFF. In DNA, the CDR3 is TGTGCCAGCAGCCCAGACAGGTTTACTGAAGCTTTCTTT. V usage is TRBV7-3 and J usage is TRBJ1-1; TRBD1 is a possible D gene (6 bases). The CDR3 loop spans 13 amino acids. Looked up from germline, CDR1 is SGHTA and CDR2 is FQGTGA. Trimming left V 5 bases short and J 5 bases short, with 12 bases between.

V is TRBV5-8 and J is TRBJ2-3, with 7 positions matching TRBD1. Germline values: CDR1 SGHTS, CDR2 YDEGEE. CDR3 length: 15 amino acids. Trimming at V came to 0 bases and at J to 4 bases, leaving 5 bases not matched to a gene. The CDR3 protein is CASSLGDRTSDTQYF. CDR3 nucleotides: TGTGCCAGCAGCTTGGGGGACAGAACTTCAGATACGCAGTATTTT.

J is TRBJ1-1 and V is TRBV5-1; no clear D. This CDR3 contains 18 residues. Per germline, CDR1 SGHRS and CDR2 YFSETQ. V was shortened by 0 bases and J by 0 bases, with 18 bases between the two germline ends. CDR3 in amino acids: CASSLGVRADPMNTEAFF. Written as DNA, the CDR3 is TGCGCCAGCAGCTTGGGGGTCCGGGCTGATCCAATGAACACTGAAGCTTTCTTT.

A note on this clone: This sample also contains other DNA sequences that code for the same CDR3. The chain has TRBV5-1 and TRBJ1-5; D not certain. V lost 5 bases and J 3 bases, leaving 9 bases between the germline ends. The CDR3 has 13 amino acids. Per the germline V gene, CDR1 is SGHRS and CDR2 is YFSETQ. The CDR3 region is CASSLSPNQPQHF. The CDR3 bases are TGCGCCAGCAGTTTGTCCCCCAATCAGCCCCAGCATTTT.

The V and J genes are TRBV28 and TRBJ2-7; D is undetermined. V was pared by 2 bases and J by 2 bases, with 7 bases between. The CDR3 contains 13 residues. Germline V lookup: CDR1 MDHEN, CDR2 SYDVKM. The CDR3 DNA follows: TGTGCCAGCAGTTTAGGCTGGGCCTACGAGCAGTACTTC. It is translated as CASSLGWAYEQYF.

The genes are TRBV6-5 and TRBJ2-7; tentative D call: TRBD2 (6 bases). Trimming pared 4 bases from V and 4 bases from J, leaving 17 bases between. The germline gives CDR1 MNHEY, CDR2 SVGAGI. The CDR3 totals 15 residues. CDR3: CASSSLREASYEQYF. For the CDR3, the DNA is TGTGCCAGCAGTTCCTTGAGGGAGGCCTCGTACGAGCAGTACTTC.

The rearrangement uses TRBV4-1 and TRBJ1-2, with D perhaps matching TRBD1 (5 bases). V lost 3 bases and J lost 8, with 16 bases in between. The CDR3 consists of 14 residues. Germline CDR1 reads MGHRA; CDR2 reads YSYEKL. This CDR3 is CASSHLEGTSGYTF. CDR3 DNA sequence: TGCGCCAGCAGCCATTTGGAGGGGACCTCCGGCTACACCTTC.

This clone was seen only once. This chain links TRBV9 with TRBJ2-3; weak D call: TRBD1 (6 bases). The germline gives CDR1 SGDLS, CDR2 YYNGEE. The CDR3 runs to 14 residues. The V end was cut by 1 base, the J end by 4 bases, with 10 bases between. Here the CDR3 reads CASSVQSGADTQYF. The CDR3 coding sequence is TGTGCCAGCAGCGTACAATCAGGGGCAGATACGCAGTATTTT. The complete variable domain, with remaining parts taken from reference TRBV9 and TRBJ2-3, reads DSGVTQTPKHLITATGQRVTLRCSPRSGDLSVYWYQQSLDQGLQFLIQYYNGEERAKGNILERFSAQQFPDLHSELNLSSLELGDSALYFCASSVQSGADTQYFGPGTRLTVL.